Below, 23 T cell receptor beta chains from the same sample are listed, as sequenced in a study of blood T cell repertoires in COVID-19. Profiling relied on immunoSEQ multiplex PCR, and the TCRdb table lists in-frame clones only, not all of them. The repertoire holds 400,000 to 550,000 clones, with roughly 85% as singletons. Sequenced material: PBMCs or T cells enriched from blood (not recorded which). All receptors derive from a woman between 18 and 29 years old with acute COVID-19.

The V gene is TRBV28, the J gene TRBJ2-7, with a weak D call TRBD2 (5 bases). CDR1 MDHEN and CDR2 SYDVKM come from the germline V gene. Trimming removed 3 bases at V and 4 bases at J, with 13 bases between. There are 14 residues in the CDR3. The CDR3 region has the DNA TGTGCCAGCAGTTTGTCAGCGGATATATACGAGCAGTACTTC. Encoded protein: CASSLSADIYEQYF. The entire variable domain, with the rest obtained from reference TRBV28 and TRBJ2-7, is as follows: DVKVTQSSRYLVKRTGEKVFLECVQDMDHENMFWYRQDPGLGLRLIYFSYDVKMKEKGDIPEGYSVSREKKERFSLILESASTNQTSMYLCASSLSADIYEQYFGPGTRLTVT.

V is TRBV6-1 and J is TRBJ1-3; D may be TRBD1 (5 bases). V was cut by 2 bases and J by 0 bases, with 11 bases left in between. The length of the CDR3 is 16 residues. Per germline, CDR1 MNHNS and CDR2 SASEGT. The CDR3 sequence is CASSENGDYSGNTIYF. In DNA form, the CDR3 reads TGTGCCAGCAGTGAAAATGGGGACTACTCTGGAAACACCATATATTTT.

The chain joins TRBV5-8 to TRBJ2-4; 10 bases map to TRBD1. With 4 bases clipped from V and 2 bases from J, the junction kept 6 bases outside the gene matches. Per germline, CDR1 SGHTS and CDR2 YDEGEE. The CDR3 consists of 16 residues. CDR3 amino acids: CASSNRQGASKNIQYF. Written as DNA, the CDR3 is TGTGCCAGCAGCAACAGACAGGGGGCCTCCAAAAACATTCAGTACTTC.

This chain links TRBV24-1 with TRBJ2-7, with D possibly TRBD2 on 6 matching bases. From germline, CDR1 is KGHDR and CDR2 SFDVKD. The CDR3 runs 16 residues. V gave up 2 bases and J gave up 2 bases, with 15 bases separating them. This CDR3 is CATSDSKTSSAYEQYF. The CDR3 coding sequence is TGTGCCACCAGTGATTCCAAGACTAGTTCGGCCTACGAGCAGTACTTC.

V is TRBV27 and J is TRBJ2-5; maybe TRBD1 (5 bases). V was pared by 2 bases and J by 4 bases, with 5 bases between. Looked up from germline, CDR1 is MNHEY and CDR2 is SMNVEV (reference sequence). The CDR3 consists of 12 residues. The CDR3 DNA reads TGTGCCAGCAGTTTAAGGGGAGAGACCCAGTACTTC. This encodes CASSLRGETQYF.

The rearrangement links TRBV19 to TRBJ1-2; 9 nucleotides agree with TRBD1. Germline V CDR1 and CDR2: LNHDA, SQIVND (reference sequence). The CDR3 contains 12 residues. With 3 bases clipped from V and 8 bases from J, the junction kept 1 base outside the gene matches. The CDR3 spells CASSMGQGGYTF. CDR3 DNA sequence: TGTGCCAGTAGTATGGGACAGGGCGGCTACACCTTC.

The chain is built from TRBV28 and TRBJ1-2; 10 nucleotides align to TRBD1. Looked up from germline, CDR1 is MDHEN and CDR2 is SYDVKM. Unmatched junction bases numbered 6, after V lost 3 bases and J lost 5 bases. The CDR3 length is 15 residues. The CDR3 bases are TGTGCCAGCAGTTTCGGGACGGGACAGGGGTATGGCTACACCTTC. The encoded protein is CASSFGTGQGYGYTF.

CDR3 region: CASSPLRGEADTQYF. The CDR3, as DNA: TGTGCCAGCAGCCCTCTCAGGGGGGAGGCAGATACGCAGTATTTT. This chain uses TRBV13 with TRBJ2-3; D is possibly TRBD1 (7 bases). The CDR3 loop spans 15 amino acids. The germline V gene encodes CDR1 PRHDT and CDR2 FYEKMQ (reference sequence). V was trimmed by 5 bases and J by 4 bases, leaving 16 bases between them.

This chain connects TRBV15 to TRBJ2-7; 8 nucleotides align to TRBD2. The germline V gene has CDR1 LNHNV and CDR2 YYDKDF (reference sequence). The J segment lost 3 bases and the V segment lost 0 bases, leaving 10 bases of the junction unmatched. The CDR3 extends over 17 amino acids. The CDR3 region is CATSRDSPFTSGYEQYF. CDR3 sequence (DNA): TGTGCCACCAGCAGAGATAGCCCCTTTACTAGCGGCTACGAGCAGTACTTC.

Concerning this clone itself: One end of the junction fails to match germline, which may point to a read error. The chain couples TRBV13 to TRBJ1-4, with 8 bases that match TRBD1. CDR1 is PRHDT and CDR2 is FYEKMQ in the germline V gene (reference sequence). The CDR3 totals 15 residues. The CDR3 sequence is CASSLLGTGNGKLFF. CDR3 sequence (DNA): TGTGCCAGCAGCTTATTAGGGACAGGTAATGGAAAACTGTTTTTT. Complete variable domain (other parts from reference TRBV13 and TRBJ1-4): AAGVIQSPRHLIKEKRETATLKCYPIPRHDTVYWYQQGPGQDPQFLISFYEKMQSDKGSIPDRFSAQQFSDYHSELNMSSLELGDSALYFCASSLLGTGNGKLFFGSGTQLSVL.

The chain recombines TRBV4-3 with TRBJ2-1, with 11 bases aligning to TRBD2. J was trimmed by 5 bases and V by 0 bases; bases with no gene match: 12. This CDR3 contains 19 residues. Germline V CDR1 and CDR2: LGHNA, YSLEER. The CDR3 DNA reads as TGCGCCAGCAGCCAAGATGCGCTAGCGGGAGGCCTACTACACAATGAGCAGTTCTTC. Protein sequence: CASSQDALAGGLLHNEQFF.

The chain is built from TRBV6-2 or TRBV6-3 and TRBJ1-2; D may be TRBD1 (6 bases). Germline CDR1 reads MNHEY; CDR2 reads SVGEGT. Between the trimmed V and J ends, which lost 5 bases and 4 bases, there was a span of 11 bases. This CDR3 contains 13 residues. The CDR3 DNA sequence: TGTGCCAGCAGTATTGGACAGCTCTATGGCTACACCTTC. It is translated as CASSIGQLYGYTF.

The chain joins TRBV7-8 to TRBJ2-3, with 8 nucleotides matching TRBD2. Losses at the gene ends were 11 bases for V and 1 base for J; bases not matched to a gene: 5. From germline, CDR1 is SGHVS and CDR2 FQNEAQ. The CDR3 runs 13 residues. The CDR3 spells CASSGSGTDTQYF. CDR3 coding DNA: TGTGCCTCAAGCGGGAGCGGCACAGATACGCAGTATTTT.

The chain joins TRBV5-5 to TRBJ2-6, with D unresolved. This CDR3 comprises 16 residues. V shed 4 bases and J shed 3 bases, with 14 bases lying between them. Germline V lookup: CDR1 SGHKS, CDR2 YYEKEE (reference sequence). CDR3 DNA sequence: TGTGCCAGCAGCGCCCTTTTACTTCGTGGGGCCAACGTCCTGACTTTC. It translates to CASSALLLRGANVLTF.

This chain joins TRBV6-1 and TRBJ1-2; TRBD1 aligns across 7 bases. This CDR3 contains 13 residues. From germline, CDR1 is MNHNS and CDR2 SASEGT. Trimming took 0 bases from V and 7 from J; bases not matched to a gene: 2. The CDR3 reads CASSEAPGGGYTF. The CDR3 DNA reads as TGTGCCAGCAGTGAAGCGCCAGGGGGTGGCTACACCTTC.

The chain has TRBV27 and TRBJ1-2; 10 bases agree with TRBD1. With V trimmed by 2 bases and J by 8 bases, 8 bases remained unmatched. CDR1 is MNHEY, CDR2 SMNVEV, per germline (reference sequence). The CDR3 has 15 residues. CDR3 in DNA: TGTGCCAGCAGTTTACGGGGACAGGGGAATTGGGGCTACACCTTC. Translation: CASSLRGQGNWGYTF.

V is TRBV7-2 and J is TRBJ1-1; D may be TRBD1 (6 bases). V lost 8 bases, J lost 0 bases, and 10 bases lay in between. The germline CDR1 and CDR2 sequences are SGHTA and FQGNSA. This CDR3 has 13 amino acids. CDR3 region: CASAQGMNTEAFF. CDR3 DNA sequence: TGTGCCAGCGCACAGGGCATGAACACTGAAGCTTTCTTT. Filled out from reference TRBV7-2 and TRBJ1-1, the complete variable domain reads GAGVSQSPSNKVTEKGKDVELRCDPISGHTALYWYRQSLGQGLEFLIYFQGNSAPDKSGLPSDRFSAERTGGSVSTLTIQRTQQEDSAVYLCASAQGMNTEAFFGQGTRLTVV.

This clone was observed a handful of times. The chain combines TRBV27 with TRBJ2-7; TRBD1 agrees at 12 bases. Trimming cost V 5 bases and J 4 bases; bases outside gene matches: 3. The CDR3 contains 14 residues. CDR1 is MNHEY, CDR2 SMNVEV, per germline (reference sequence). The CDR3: CASSRDRGRYEQYF. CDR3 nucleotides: TGTGCCAGCAGTAGGGACAGGGGGCGATACGAGCAGTACTTC.

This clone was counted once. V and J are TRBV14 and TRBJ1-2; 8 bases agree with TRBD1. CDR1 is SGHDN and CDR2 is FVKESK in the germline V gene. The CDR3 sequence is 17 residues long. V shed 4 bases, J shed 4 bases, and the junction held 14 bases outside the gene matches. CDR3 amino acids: CASSREIGTGILYGYTF. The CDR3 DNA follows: TGTGCCAGCAGCCGAGAAATTGGGACAGGAATTCTCTATGGCTACACCTTC.

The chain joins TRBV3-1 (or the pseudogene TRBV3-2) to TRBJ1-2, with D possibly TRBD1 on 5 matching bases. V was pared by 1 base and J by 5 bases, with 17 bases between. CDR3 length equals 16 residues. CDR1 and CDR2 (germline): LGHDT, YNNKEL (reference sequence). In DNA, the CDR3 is TGTGCCAGCAGCCAAGTTTCGTCCCTGGGGGGATATGGCTACACCTTC. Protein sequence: CASSQVSSLGGYGYTF.

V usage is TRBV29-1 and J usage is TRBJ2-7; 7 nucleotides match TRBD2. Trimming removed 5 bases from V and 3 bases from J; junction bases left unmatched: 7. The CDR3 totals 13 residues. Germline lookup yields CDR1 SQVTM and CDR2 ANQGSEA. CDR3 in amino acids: CSVFSGRGYEQYF. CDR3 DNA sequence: TGCAGCGTTTTTTCAGGGAGGGGCTACGAGCAGTACTTC.

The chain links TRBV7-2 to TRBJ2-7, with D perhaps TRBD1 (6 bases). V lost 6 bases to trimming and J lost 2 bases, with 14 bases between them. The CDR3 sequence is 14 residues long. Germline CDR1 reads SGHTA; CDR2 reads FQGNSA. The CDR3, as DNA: TGTGCCAGCAGGACCCGGGACAAGGCCTACGAGCAGTACTTC. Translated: CASRTRDKAYEQYF.

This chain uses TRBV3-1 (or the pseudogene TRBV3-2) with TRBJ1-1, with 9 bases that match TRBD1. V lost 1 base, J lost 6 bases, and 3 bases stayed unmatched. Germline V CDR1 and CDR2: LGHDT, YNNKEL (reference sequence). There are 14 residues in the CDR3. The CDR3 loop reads CASSQGTGGPEAFF. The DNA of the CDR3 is TGTGCCAGCAGCCAAGGAACAGGGGGCCCTGAAGCTTTCTTT.